The source of this T cell receptor beta chain is a study of human T cells and chemical hapten exposure. Trimming at V came to 5 bases and at J to 1 base, leaving 7 bases not matched to a gene. CDR1 SGHVS and CDR2 FQNEAQ come from the germline V gene. This CDR3 is built from 16 residues. As to time point: patch test 1, 2 weeks after DPC sensitization. Treatment defined: therapeutic diphenylcyclopropenone sensitization with weekly scalp DPC. This clonotype occurred a few times. TCRdb passed the RACE reads through MiXCR, listing each CDR3 protein once. This sample carries 380,000 or so distinct CDR3 sequences, nearly 5% of them seen once, and the ten largest clones take roughly 2.4%.

Sequencing used whole blood, obtained in connection with sensitization to the hapten diphenylcyclopropenone (DPC). J is TRBJ2-2 and V is TRBV7-8; 7 nucleotides line up with TRBD1. The sequence was collected from a woman between 50 and 59 years old with alopecia areata. Some clones in this sample may be carry-over from other donors' samples. This CDR3 reads CASSRIDRENTGELFF. DNA for the CDR3: TGTGCCAGCAGCCGTATCGACAGGGAGAACACCGGGGAGCTGTTTTTT.